The subject of this entry is one T cell receptor (beta chain). The antigen is undetermined. MiXCR, applied by TCRdb to the 5' RACE reads, yields one record per CDR3 protein. The sample records about 560,000 distinct CDR3 sequences, about 22% being singletons. CDR3 length: 18 residues. Germline V lookup: CDR1 LGHDT, CDR2 YNNKEL (reference sequence). The V segment lost 1 base and the J segment 1 base; nucleotides outside the gene matches: 12. The data are from a study of T-cell memory formation after mild COVID-19. Whole-study findings and limits: There were some responding clones in pre-infection memory, which suggested that cross-reactive memory had joined.

This sequence was found in an adult woman who had mild COVID-19 (a few samples of this study predate the infection). Cell type and time point are not known. The chain combines TRBV3-1 with TRBJ1-1; 7 positions agree with TRBD1. The sequenced sample consisted of PBMCs or a T cell subset sorted from them (not recorded which). The CDR3 protein is CASSQALMTGSGNTEAFF. The CDR3, as DNA: TGTGCCAGCAGCCAAGCACTAATGACAGGGTCAGGGAACACTGAAGCTTTCTTT.